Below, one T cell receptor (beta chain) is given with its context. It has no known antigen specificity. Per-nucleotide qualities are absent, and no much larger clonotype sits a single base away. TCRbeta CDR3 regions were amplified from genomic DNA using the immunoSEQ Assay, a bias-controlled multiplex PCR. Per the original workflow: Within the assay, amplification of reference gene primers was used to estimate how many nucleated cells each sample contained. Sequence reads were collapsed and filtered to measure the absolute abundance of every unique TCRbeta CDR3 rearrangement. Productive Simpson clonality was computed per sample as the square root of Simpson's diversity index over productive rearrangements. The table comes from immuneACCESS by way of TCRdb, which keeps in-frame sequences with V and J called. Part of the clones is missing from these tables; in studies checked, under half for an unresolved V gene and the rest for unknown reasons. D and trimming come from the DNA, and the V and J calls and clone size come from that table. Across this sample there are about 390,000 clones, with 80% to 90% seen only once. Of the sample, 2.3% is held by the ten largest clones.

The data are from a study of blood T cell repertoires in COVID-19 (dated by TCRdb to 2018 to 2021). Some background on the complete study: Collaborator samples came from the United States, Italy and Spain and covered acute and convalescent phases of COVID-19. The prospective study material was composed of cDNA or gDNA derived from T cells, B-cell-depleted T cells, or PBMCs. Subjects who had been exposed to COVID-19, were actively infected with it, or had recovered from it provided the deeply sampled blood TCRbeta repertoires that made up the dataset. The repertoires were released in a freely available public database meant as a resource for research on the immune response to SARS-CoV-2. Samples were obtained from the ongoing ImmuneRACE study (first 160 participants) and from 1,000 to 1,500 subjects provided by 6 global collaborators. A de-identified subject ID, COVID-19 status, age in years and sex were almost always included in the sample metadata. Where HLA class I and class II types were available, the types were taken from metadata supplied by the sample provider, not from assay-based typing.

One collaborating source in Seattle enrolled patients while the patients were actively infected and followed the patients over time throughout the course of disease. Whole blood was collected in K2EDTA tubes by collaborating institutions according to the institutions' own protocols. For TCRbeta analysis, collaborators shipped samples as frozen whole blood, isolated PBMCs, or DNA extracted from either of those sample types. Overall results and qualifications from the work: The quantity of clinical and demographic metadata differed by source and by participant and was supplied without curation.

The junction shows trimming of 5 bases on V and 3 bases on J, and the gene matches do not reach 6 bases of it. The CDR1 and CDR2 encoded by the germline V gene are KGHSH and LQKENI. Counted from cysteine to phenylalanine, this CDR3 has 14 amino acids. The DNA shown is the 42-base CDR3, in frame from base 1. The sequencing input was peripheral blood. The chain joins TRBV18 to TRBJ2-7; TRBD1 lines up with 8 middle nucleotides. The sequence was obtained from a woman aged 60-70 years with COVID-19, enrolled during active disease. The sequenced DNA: TGTGCCAGCTCAAGCCGAACAGGGGGCTACGAGCAGTACTTC. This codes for CASSSRTGGYEQYF.